The source of this T cell receptor (beta chain) is a study of blood T cell repertoires in COVID-19 (dated by TCRdb to the early 2020s). Regarding the research as a whole: Samples covering the acute and convalescent phases of COVID-19 were provided by collaborators in the United States, Italy and Spain. Samples were obtained from the ongoing ImmuneRACE study (first 160 participants) and from 950 to 1,500 subjects provided by 6 global collaborators. HLA class I and class II types, where available, came from metadata supplied by the sample provider rather than from assay-based typing. Deeply sampled blood TCRbeta repertoires from subjects exposed to, actively infected with, or recovered from COVID-19 were included in the dataset. Sample metadata almost always included a de-identified subject ID, COVID-19 status, age in years and sex. The prospective study material was composed of cDNA or gDNA derived from T cells, B-cell-depleted T cells, or PBMCs. The repertoires were released in a freely available public database meant as a resource for research on the immune response to SARS-CoV-2.

One collaborating source in Seattle enrolled patients while the patients were actively infected and followed the patients over time throughout the course of disease. Each collaborating institution followed its own protocols to collect whole blood in K2EDTA tubes. Collaborator samples were shipped for TCRbeta analysis as frozen whole blood, isolated PBMCs, or DNA extracted from either sample type. The immunoSEQ Assay, a bias-controlled multiplex PCR, was used to amplify TCRbeta CDR3 regions from genomic DNA. The original methods were these. Nucleated cell counts per sample were estimated from amplification of reference gene primers within the assay. To quantify the absolute abundance of each unique TCRbeta CDR3 rearrangement, sequence reads were collapsed and filtered. For each sample, productive Simpson clonality was calculated as the square root of Simpson's diversity index across productive rearrangements. In its TCRdb copy, this immuneACCESS table keeps in-frame sequences only and misses some clones. Where compared with another copy, unresolved V genes explain less than half of these, and the others have no known cause. The V and J calls and clone size were taken over from that table, and D and trimming were inferred from the DNA. The sample table shows about 280,000 clones, and about nine tenths are seen once. About 10% of the sample goes to the ten largest clones.

The paper as a whole reports these results and caveats: Clinical and demographic metadata were provided uncurated, with the amount varying by source and participant.

The cysteine opens and the phenylalanine closes a CDR3 of 15 amino acids. CDR3 DNA only is kept here, 45 bases in frame from base 1. V and J are trimmed by 2 bases and 6 bases, and the gene matches miss 5 bases of the junction. Based on the germline V gene, the CDR1 and CDR2 sequences are KGHSH and LQKENI. About this clone: Its antigen remains unidentified. Base-call qualities are not available, and no considerably larger clone is one nucleotide away.

This sequence originates from a woman aged 30 to 39 with COVID-19, enrolled during active disease. Material: peripheral blood. The rearrangement combines TRBV18 with TRBJ2-1, with 9 central nucleotides matching TRBD2. The DNA sequence is given as TGTGCCAGCTCACCAAAAGCGGGAGGTTTCAATGAGCAGTTCTTC. Translation gives CASSPKAGGFNEQFF.